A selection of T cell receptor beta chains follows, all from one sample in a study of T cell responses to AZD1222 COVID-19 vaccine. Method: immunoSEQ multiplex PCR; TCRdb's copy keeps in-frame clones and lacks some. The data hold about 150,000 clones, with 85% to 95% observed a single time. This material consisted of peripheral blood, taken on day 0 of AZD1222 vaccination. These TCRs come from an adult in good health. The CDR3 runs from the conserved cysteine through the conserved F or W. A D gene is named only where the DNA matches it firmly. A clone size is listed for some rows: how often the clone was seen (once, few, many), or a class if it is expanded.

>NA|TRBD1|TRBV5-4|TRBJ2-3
CASSIPDREGADTQYF
TGTGCCAGCAGCATACCGGACAGGGAAGGCGCAGATACGCAGTATTTT
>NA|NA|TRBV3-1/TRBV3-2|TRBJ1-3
CASSQEGRGSGNTIYF
TGTGCCAGCAGCCAAGAAGGCAGGGGTTCAGGAAACACCATATATTTT
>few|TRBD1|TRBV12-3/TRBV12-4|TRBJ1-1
CASSRGTGGKAFF
TGTGCCAGCAGTCGAGGGACAGGGGGCAAGGCTTTCTTT
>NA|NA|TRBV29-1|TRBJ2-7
CSVVSPSYEQYF
TGCAGCGTTGTTTCCCCCTCCTACGAGCAGTACTTC
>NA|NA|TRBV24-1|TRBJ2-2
CATSDFTGSTGELFF
TGTGCCACCAGTGATTTCACCGGGAGCACCGGGGAGCTGTTTTTT
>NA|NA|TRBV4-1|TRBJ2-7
CASSLLPGDEQYF
TGCGCCAGCAGCCTCCTGCCCGGGGACGAGCAGTACTTC
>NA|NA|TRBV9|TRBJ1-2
CASSPGGMGNYGYTF
TGTGCCAGCAGCCCGGGGGGGATGGGGAACTATGGCTACACCTTC
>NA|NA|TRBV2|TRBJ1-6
CASSESGSGSPLHF
TGTGCCAGCAGTGAATCGGGTTCGGGATCACCCCTCCACTTT
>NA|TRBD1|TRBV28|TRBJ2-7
CASSFPEHRDRRYEQYF
TGTGCCAGCAGTTTTCCTGAGCACCGGGACAGGCGGTACGAGCAGTACTTC
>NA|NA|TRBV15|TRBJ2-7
CATSREEGRSYEQYF
TGTGCCACCAGCAGAGAGGAAGGCCGCTCCTACGAGCAGTACTTC
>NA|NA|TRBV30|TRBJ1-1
CAWSEGRLNTEAFF
TGTGCCTGGAGTGAAGGACGGCTGAACACTGAAGCTTTCTTT
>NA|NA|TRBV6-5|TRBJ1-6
CASTPDINSPLHF
TGTGCCAGCACCCCGGACATCAATTCACCCCTCCACTTT
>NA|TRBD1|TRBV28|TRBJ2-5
CASSQGAGETQYF
TGTGCCAGCAGTCAGGGGGCGGGAGAGACCCAGTACTTC
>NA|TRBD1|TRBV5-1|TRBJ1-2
CASSWSTGHYGYTF
TGCGCCAGCAGCTGGTCGACAGGGCACTATGGCTACACCTTC
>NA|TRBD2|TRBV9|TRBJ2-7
CASSVGGRGGEQYF
TGTGCCAGCAGCGTAGGCGGGAGGGGGGGCGAGCAGTACTTC
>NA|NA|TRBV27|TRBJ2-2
CASSFSTGNAGELFF
TGTGCCAGCAGTTTCTCTACAGGGAACGCCGGGGAGCTGTTTTTT
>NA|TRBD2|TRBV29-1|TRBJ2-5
CSSRRNSGRGETQYF
TGCAGCTCCAGAAGGAATTCAGGGAGGGGAGAGACCCAGTACTTC
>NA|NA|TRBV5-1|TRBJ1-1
CASSLAGRNTEAFF
TGCGCCAGCAGCTTGGCAGGGCGGAACACTGAAGCTTTCTTT
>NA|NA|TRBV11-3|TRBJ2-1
CASSLESDPTYNEQFF
TGTGCCAGCAGCTTAGAATCGGACCCGACCTACAATGAGCAGTTCTTC
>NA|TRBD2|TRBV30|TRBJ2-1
CAWSEGEREVWNEQFF
TGTGCCTGGAGTGAAGGGGAGCGGGAGGTGTGGAATGAGCAGTTCTTC
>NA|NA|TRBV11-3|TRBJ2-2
CASSLGGMNTGELFF
TGTGCCAGCAGCTTAGGGGGAATGAACACCGGGGAGCTGTTTTTT